The source of this T cell receptor (beta chain) is a study of blood T cell repertoires in COVID-19. Study at large: Samples came from the United States, Italy and Spain, spanning acute and convalescent COVID-19. PBMCs, B-cell-depleted T cells, or T cells were the source of the cDNA or gDNA that made up the material.

Per the original data handling: Reference gene primer amplification in the assay estimated nucleated cell counts. Measured with immunoSEQ multiplex PCR; TCRdb has only the in-frame clones, and not every one. V, J and clone size reflect that table, while D and trimming were determined from the DNA. The data show 37,000 or so clones, roughly 80% seen once. This sequence originates from a man between 60 and 70 years old with active COVID-19. Sequencing input: peripheral blood.

The CDR3 region is CASSPGASGRYNEQFF. The CDR3 DNA follows: TGCGCCAGCAGCCCCGGAGCAAGCGGGAGGTACAATGAGCAGTTCTTC. The chain links TRBV4-1 to TRBJ2-1; 9 bases fit TRBD2. This CDR3 spans 16 amino acids. V dropped 4 bases and J dropped 4; count of bases not matched to a gene: 8. Germline V CDR1 and CDR2: MGHRA, YSYEKL.